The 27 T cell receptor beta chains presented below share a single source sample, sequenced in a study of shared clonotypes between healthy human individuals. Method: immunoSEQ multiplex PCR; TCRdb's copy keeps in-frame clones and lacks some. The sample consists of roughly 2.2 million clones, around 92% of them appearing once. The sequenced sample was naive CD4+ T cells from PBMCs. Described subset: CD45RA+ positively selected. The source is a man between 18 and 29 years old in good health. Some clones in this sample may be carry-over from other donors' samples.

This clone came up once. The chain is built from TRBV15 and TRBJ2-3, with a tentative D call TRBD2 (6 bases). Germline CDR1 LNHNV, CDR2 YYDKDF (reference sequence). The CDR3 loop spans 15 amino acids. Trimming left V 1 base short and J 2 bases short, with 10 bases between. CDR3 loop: CATSRVGDFTDTQYF. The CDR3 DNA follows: TGTGCCACCAGCAGAGTCGGGGACTTCACAGATACGCAGTATTTT.

CDR3 amino acids: CASRTPRDAGNTIYF. Written as DNA, the CDR3 is TGTGCCAGCAGGACCCCCAGGGATGCCGGAAACACCATATATTTT. This chain joins TRBV6-6 and TRBJ1-3, with D maybe TRBD1 (5 bases). V dropped 6 bases and J dropped 4 bases, with 16 bases sitting between them. CDR1 is MNHNY and CDR2 is SVGAGI in the germline V gene (reference sequence). The CDR3 runs to 15 residues.

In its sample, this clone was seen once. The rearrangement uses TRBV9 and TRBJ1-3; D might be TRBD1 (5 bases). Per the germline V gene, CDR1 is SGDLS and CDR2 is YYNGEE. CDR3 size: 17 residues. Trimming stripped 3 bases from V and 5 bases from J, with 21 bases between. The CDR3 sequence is CASSDPSGAQKRNTIYF. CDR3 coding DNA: TGTGCCAGCAGCGATCCTTCCGGGGCCCAGAAGAGAAACACCATATATTTT.

CDR3 in DNA: TGTGCCAGCAGAGACATCACCTCCTACAATGAGCAGTTCTTC. Amino acids: CASRDITSYNEQFF. V and J are TRBV28 and TRBJ2-1; D ambiguous. The V gene lost 6 bases and the J gene lost 0 bases, with 9 bases spanning the gap. This CDR3 is built from 14 residues. Germline loops: CDR1 MDHEN, CDR2 SYDVKM.

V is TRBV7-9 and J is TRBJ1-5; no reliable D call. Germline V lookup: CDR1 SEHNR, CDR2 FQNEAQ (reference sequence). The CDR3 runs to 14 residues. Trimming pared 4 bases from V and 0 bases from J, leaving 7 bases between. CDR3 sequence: CASSYGDSNQPQHF. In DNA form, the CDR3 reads TGTGCCAGCAGCTACGGGGATAGCAATCAGCCCCAGCATTTT.

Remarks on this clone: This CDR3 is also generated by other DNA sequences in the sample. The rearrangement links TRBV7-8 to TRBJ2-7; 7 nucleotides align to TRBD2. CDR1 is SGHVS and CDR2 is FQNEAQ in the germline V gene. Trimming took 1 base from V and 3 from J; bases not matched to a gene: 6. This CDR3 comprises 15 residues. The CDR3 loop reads CASSLEAGASYEQYF. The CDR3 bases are TGTGCCAGCAGCTTAGAGGCGGGAGCGAGCTACGAGCAGTACTTC.

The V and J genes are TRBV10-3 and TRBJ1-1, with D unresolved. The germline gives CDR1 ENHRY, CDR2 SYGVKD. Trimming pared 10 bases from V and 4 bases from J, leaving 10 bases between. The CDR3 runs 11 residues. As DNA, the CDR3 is TGTGCCAGCACGCGGGGCACTGAAGCTTTCTTT. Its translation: CASTRGTEAFF.

This chain's CDR3 is CASSLDRAYTDTQYF. As DNA, the CDR3 is TGTGCCAGCAGCTTAGATCGGGCCTACACAGATACGCAGTATTTT. This chain uses TRBV7-9 with TRBJ2-3; no definite D call. The germline V gene has CDR1 SEHNR and CDR2 FQNEAQ (reference sequence). Trimming left V 1 base short and J 2 bases short, with 10 bases between. The CDR3 loop spans 15 amino acids.

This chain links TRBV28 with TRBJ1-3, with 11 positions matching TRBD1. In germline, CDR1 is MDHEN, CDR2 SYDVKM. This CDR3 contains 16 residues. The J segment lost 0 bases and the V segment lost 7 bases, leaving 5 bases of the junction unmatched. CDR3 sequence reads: CASKSGTGGSGNTIYF. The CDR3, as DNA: TGTGCCAGCAAGTCTGGGACAGGGGGCTCTGGAAACACCATATATTTT.

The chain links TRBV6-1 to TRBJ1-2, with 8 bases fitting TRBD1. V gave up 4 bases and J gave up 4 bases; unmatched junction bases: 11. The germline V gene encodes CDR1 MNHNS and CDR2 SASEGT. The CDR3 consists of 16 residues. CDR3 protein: CASSVTGDPPAYGYTF. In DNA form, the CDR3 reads TGTGCCAGCAGTGTGACAGGGGACCCACCCGCCTATGGCTACACCTTC.

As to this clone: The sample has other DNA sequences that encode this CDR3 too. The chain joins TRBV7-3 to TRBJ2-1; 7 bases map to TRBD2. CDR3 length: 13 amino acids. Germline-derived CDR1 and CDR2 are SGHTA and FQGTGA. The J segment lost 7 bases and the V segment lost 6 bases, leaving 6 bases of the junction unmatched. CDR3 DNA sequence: TGTGCCAGCAGTCCTCAAGCGGGGAATGAGCAGTTCTTC. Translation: CASSPQAGNEQFF.

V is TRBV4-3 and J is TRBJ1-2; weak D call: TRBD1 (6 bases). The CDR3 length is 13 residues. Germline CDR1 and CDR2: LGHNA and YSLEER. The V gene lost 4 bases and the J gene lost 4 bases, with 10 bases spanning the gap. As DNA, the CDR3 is TGCGCCAGCAGCCCGCAAGGGGGCTATGGCTACACCTTC. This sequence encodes CASSPQGGYGYTF.

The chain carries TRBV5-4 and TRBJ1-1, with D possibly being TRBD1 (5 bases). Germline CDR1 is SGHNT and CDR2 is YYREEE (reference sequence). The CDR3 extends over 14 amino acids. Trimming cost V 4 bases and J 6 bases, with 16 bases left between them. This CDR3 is CASSLGRGWAEAFF. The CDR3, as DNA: TGTGCCAGCAGCCTGGGAAGGGGCTGGGCTGAAGCTTTCTTT.

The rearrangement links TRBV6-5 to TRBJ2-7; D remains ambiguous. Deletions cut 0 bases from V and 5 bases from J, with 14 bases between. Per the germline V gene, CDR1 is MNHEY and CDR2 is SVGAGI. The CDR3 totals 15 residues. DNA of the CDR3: TGTGCCAGCAGTTACTCGTGGGGTCCGAGGAACGAGCAGTACTTC. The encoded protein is CASSYSWGPRNEQYF.

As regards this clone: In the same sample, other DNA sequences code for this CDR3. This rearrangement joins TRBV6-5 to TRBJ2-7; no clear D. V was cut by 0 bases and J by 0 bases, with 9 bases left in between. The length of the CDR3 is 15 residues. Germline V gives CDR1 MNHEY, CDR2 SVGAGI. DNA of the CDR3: TGTGCCAGCAGTTACTCCCAAGCCTTCTCCTACGAGCAGTACTTC. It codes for CASSYSQAFSYEQYF.

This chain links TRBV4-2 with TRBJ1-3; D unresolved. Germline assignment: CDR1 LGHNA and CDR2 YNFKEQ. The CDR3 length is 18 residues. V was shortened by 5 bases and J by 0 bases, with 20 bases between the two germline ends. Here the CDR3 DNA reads TGTGCCAGCAGCTACTGGTTGGCTTCTCTTGGCTCTGGAAACACCATATATTTT. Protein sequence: CASSYWLASLGSGNTIYF.

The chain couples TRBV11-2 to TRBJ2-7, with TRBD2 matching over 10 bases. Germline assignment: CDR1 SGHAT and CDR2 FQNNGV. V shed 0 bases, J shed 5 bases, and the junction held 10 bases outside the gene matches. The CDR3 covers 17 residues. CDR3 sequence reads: CASSLELAGVYFNEQYF. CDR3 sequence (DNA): TGTGCCAGCAGCTTAGAGCTAGCGGGAGTTTACTTCAACGAGCAGTACTTC.

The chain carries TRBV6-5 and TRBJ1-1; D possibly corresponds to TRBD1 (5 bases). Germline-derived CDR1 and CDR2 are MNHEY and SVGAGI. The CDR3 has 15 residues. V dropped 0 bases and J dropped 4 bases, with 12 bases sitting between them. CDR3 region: CASSYSRAGVTEAFF. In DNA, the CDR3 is TGTGCCAGCAGTTACTCGAGGGCGGGGGTCACTGAAGCTTTCTTT.

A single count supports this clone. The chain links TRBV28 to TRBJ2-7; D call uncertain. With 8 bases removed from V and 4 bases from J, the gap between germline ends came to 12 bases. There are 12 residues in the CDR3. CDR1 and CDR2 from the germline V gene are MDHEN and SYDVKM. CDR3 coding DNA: TGTGCCAGCCAAACCCCCGGTTACGAGCAGTACTTC. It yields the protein CASQTPGYEQYF. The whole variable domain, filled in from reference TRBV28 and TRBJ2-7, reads DVKVTQSSRYLVKRTGEKVFLECVQDMDHENMFWYRQDPGLGLRLIYFSYDVKMKEKGDIPEGYSVSREKKERFSLILESASTNQTSMYLCASQTPGYEQYFGPGTRLTVT.

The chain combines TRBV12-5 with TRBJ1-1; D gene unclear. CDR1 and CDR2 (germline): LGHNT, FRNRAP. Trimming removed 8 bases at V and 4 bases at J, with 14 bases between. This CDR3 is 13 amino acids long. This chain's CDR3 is CASSKGKGTEAFF. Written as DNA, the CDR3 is TGTGCTAGTTCGAAGGGAAAGGGCACTGAAGCTTTCTTT.

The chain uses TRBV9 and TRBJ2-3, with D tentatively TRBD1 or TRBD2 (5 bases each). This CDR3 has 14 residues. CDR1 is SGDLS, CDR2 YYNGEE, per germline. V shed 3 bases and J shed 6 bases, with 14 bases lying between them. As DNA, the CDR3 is TGTGCCAGCAGCGAGAGGGGTGTGGGGGATACGCAGTATTTT. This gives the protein CASSERGVGDTQYF.

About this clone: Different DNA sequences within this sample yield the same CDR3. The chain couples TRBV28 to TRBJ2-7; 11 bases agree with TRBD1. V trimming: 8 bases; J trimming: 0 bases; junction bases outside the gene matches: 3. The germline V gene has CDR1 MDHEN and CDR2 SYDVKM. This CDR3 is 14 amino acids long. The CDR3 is CASSGTGGSYEQYF. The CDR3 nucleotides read TGTGCCAGCTCCGGGACAGGGGGCTCCTACGAGCAGTACTTC.

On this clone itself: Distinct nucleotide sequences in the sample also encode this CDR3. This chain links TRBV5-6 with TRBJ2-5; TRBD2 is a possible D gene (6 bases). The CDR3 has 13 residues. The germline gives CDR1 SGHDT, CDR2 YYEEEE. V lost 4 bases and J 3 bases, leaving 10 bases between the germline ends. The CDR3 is CASSLGGEETQYF. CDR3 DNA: TGTGCCAGCAGCCTGGGCGGGGAAGAGACCCAGTACTTC.

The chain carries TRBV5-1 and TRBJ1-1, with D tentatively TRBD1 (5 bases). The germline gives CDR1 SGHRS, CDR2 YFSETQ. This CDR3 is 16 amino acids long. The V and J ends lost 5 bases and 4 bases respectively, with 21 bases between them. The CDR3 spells CASSMSQGTLSTEAFF. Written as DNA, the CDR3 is TGCGCCAGCAGTATGAGCCAGGGAACCTTGTCCACTGAAGCTTTCTTT.

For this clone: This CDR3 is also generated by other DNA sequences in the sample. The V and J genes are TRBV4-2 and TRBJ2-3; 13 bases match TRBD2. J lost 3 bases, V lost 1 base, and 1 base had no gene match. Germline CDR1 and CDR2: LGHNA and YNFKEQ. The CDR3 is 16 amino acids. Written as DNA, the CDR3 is TGTGCCAGCAGCCAAGCACTAGCGGGAGGGACAGATACGCAGTATTTT. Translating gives CASSQALAGGTDTQYF.

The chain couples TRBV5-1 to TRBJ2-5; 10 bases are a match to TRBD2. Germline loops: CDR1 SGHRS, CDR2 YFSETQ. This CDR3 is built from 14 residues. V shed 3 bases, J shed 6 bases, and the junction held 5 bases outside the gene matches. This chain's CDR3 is CASSSLAGVKTQYF. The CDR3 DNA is TGCGCCAGCAGCTCCCTAGCGGGGGTCAAGACCCAGTACTTC.

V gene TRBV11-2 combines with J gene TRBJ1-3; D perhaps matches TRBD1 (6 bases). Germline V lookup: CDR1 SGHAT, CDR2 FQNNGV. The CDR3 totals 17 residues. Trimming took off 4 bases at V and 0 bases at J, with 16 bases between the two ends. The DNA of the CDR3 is TGTGCCAGCAGCTCCCAGGGGAGGAGGTCCTCTGGAAACACCATATATTTT. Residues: CASSSQGRRSSGNTIYF.